The rows below give T cell receptor beta chains drawn from one sample of a study of blood T cells in healthy people across ages. TCRdb itself ran the 5' RACE reads through MiXCR, one entry per CDR3 protein. The profile shows about 1.1 million distinct CDR3 sequences, more than 30% of them singletons. Sequenced: blood. The source of these receptors is a man aged 18 to 35 in good health. CDR3s include the opening cysteine and the closing phenylalanine or tryptophan. A D gene is named only where the DNA matches it firmly. Clone size is shown for a subset of rows, as once, few, many or a class of expanded clone.

>TRBJ2-2|TRBV5-1|15|NA|few
CASSLGGGFTGELFF
TGCGCCAGCAGCTTGGGTGGCGGTTTCACCGGGGAGCTGTTTTTT
>TRBJ1-2|TRBV4-2|16|NA|NA
CASSQVGGTMNYGYTF
TGTGCCAGCAGCCAAGTTGGGGGCACTATGAACTATGGCTACACCTTC
>TRBJ1-1|TRBV27|13|NA|NA
CASRPGLGSEAFF
TGTGCCAGCAGGCCAGGGTTGGGCTCTGAAGCTTTCTTT
>TRBJ2-5|TRBV4-3|19|TRBD1|few
CASSQDLGEPGQSQETQYF
TGCGCCAGCAGCCAAGATTTGGGGGAGCCGGGACAGTCACAAGAGACCCAGTACTTC
>TRBJ2-5|TRBV27|14|NA|few
CASSSNQGLETQYF
TGTGCCAGCAGTTCGAACCAGGGGTTAGAGACCCAGTACTTC
>TRBJ1-2|TRBV4-3|16|NA|once
CAGSQGTPGQPYGYTF
TGCGCCGGCAGCCAAGGTACTCCGGGACAACCCTATGGCTACACCTTC
>TRBJ2-3|TRBV5-1|15|NA|few
CASSSVQGTPDTQYF
TGCGCCAGCAGCTCTGTCCAGGGGACCCCAGATACGCAGTATTTT
>TRBJ2-7|TRBV20-1|13|NA|NA
CSASEVTGSEQYF
TGCAGTGCTAGCGAGGTCACAGGCTCCGAGCAGTACTTC
>TRBJ2-1|TRBV25-1|13|NA|NA
CASRKSSNSEQFF
TGTGCCAGCAGAAAAAGTTCGAACAGTGAGCAGTTCTTC
>TRBJ2-1|TRBV18|13|TRBD2|NA
CASSPGTSGDQFF
TGTGCCAGCTCCCCCGGGACTAGCGGGGATCAGTTCTTC
>TRBJ1-5|TRBV10-3|15|NA|NA
CAISAAVGYNQPQHF
TGTGCCATCAGTGCGGCAGTGGGCTACAATCAGCCCCAGCATTTT
>TRBJ2-1|TRBV6-6|16|TRBD2|NA
CASSYSIWRGADEQFF
TGTGCCAGCAGTTACTCGATTTGGCGGGGGGCGGATGAGCAGTTCTTC
>TRBJ2-1|TRBV9|14|TRBD1|few
CASSVAQGADEQFF
TGTGCCAGCAGCGTAGCACAGGGGGCCGATGAGCAGTTCTTC
>TRBJ1-1|TRBV12-3/TRBV12-4|11|NA|NA
CASSYSPEAFF
TGTGCCAGCAGTTACAGCCCTGAAGCTTTCTTT
>TRBJ2-1|TRBV9|14|TRBD2|once
CASSTSGSPYEQFF
TGTGCCAGCAGTACTAGCGGGAGCCCTTATGAGCAGTTCTTC
>TRBJ2-1|TRBV12-5|14|NA|NA
CASGRGIVGDEQFF
TGTGCTAGTGGCCGGGGGATAGTAGGAGATGAGCAGTTCTTC
>TRBJ1-6|TRBV20-1|14|NA|few
CSASGMAVNSPLHF
TGCAGTGCGAGCGGGATGGCAGTAAATTCACCCCTCCACTTT
>TRBJ1-2|TRBV10-3|12|NA|few
CAISERRDGYTF
TGTGCCATCAGTGAGAGGAGGGATGGCTACACCTTC
>TRBJ2-7|TRBV2|15|NA|once
CASILGGSGYNEQYF
TGTGCCAGCATCTTGGGCGGTAGCGGTTACAATGAGCAGTACTTC
>TRBJ1-1|TRBV4-3|17|TRBD1|NA
CASSQATGGGMNTEAFF
TGCGCCAGCAGCCAGGCCACAGGGGGCGGCATGAACACTGAAGCTTTCTTT
>TRBJ1-5|TRBV4-3|18|TRBD1|NA
CASSQAYPTGGRNQPQHF
TGCGCCAGCAGCCAAGCATATCCTACAGGGGGCCGAAATCAGCCCCAGCATTTT
>TRBJ1-2|TRBV4-3|14|NA|NA
CVSSHDRSNYGYTF
TGCGTCAGCAGCCACGACAGGTCTAACTATGGCTACACCTTC
>TRBJ2-7|TRBV7-9|12|NA|many
CASSRTIYEQYF
TGTGCCAGCAGCCGTACAATCTACGAGCAGTACTTC
>TRBJ1-6|TRBV18|15|TRBD1|NA
CASSPFRDRDSPLHF
TGTGCCAGCTCACCATTCCGGGACAGGGATTCACCCCTCCACTTT
>TRBJ2-1|TRBV20-1|14|TRBD1|few
CSARQGADYNEQFF
TGCAGTGCTAGACAGGGGGCGGATTACAATGAGCAGTTCTTC
>TRBJ2-4|TRBV5-5|17|NA|few
CASSHWKGDLAKNIQYF
TGTGCCAGCAGCCATTGGAAGGGGGATTTAGCCAAAAACATTCAGTACTTC
>TRBJ1-1|TRBV12-3/TRBV12-4|14|NA|NA
CASSLSLGDTEAFF
TGTGCCAGCAGTTTAAGCCTTGGGGACACTGAAGCTTTCTTT
>TRBJ2-1|TRBV10-3|14|NA|many
CAISEWGASDEQFF
TGTGCCATCAGTGAGTGGGGGGCTAGCGATGAGCAGTTCTTC
>TRBJ1-2|TRBV6-5|14|NA|NA
CASSYSGRGGYYTF
TGTGCCAGCAGTTACTCTGGCAGGGGAGGGTACTACACCTTC
>TRBJ1-2|TRBV5-1|15|NA|few
CASSLSGGHDYGYTF
TGCGCCAGCAGCTTGAGCGGGGGGCATGACTATGGCTACACCTTC
>TRBJ1-2|TRBV7-2|16|NA|few
CASSLVLTEDNYGYTF
TGTGCCAGCAGCTTAGTATTGACAGAAGATAACTATGGCTACACCTTC
>TRBJ2-5|TRBV28|15|NA|NA
CASSLALGRRETQYF
TGTGCCAGCAGTTTAGCGCTCGGCAGGCGAGAGACCCAGTACTTC
>TRBJ1-5|TRBV20-1|13|NA|NA
CSASRQPNQPQHF
TGCAGTGCTAGCAGACAGCCAAATCAGCCCCAGCATTTT
>TRBJ2-7|TRBV11-2|14|NA|NA
CASSLRGPYNEQYF
TGTGCCAGCAGTTTACGGGGGCCCTACAATGAGCAGTACTTC
>TRBJ2-7|TRBV3-1|13|NA|NA
CASSPRSGYEQYF
TGTGCCAGCAGCCCCCGTTCAGGGTACGAGCAGTACTTC
>TRBJ1-4|TRBV12-3/TRBV12-4|14|NA|NA
CASSVYGTSEKLFF
TGTGCCAGCAGTGTATATGGGACATCAGAAAAACTGTTTTTT
>TRBJ1-2|TRBV4-3|13|NA|NA
CASSRVDRYGYTF
TGCGCCAGCAGCAGGGTTGATCGCTATGGCTACACCTTC
>TRBJ1-1|TRBV20-1|15|NA|NA
CSASRPAGKSAEAFF
TGCAGTGCTAGCAGACCTGCGGGTAAGAGTGCTGAAGCTTTCTTT
>TRBJ2-7|TRBV11-2|11|NA|NA
CASSSLVEQYF
TGTGCCAGCAGCTCGTTGGTGGAGCAGTACTTC
>TRBJ1-1|TRBV29-1|12|NA|few
CSAVIANTEAFF
TGCAGCGCCGTCATAGCGAACACTGAAGCTTTCTTT
>TRBJ2-3|TRBV20-1|10|NA|NA
CNARTDTQYF
TGCAATGCTCGGACAGATACGCAGTATTTT
>TRBJ2-3|TRBV5-6|15|NA|few
CASSHTGDGGDTQYF
TGTGCCAGCAGCCATACAGGGGATGGAGGGGATACGCAGTATTTT
>TRBJ1-2|TRBV29-1|14|NA|many
CSVAVRRTNYGYTF
TGCAGCGTTGCCGTGCGAAGGACCAACTATGGCTACACCTTC
>TRBJ2-3|TRBV12-3/TRBV12-4|15|NA|many
CASSFSRTLSDTQYF
TGTGCCAGCAGTTTTAGCCGCACCCTATCAGATACGCAGTATTTT
>TRBJ2-1|TRBV4-1|17|TRBD2|NA
CASSHAQSGDRYNEQFF
TGCGCCAGCAGCCATGCACAAAGCGGGGACCGTTACAATGAGCAGTTCTTC
>TRBJ1-4|TRBV12-3/TRBV12-4|16|TRBD1|NA
CASSSPYDRDREKLFF
TGTGCCAGCAGCTCACCGTACGACAGGGATCGAGAAAAACTGTTTTTT
>TRBJ1-5|TRBV7-9|16|TRBD1|few
CASSSPGQNSNQPQHF
TGTGCCAGCAGCTCTCCGGGACAGAATAGCAATCAGCCCCAGCATTTT
>TRBJ2-1|TRBV28|13|NA|NA
CASSVQPDNEQFF
TGTGCCAGCAGTGTACAACCGGACAATGAGCAGTTCTTC
>TRBJ1-1|TRBV7-2|17|NA|NA
CASSRGEKNFMNTEAFF
TGTGCCAGCAGCAGAGGAGAAAAAAATTTTATGAACACTGAAGCTTTCTTT
>TRBJ2-2|TRBV20-1|16|NA|few
CSAPDRWLENTGELFF
TGCAGTGCTCCCGACAGGTGGCTAGAGAACACCGGGGAGCTGTTTTTT
>TRBJ2-3|TRBV4-2|18|TRBD1|few
CASSQGTPTGGHTDTQYF
TGTGCCAGCAGCCAAGGGACTCCGACAGGGGGCCACACAGATACGCAGTATTTT
>TRBJ2-3|TRBV20-1|19|NA|NA
CSASRWTPYEDRRTDTQYF
TGCAGTGCTAGTCGCTGGACACCCTATGAGGACCGCCGGACAGATACGCAGTATTTT